This T cell receptor (beta chain) is drawn from a study of T cell responses to AZD1222 COVID-19 vaccine. Study-level background: Whether given at about 4 or about 12 weeks, second doses were pooled. Study-wide points: Nearly half of the spike-specific TCRs reportedly recognize variant regions that carry no mutations. Regions 160-218 and 743-854 dominated among vaccine-associated CD4 TCRs spanning spike. Donors, mostly white British, included more females; clonal diversity was possibly underestimated.

V gave up 6 bases and J gave up 5 bases; unmatched junction bases: 5. Germline V gene sequence: CDR1 WSHSY, CDR2 SAAADI. The CDR3 covers 13 residues. The repertoire was sequenced with immunoSEQ multiplex PCR; TCRdb's copy has only in-frame clones and lacks some. The data hold 75,000 to 100,000 clones, with about 88% observed a single time. With regard to this clone: Its antigen is currently unknown.

Sequencing used peripheral blood, obtained on day 0 of AZD1222 vaccination. The chain joins TRBV10-2 to TRBJ1-2; TRBD1 matches at 8 bases. The receptor was derived from an adult in good health. This chain's CDR3 is CASRRTGQYGYTF. CDR3 coding DNA: TGCGCCAGCAGGCGGACAGGGCAGTATGGCTACACCTTC.